This T cell receptor (beta chain) was obtained from a study of T cell responses to AZD1222 COVID-19 vaccine. About this clone: The antigen is undetermined.

CDR3 length: 15 residues. V gave up 5 bases and J gave up 3 bases; unmatched junction bases: 5. Germline V gene data show CDR1 as SEHNR and CDR2 as FQNEAQ (reference sequence). Findings and limits, study-wide: The donor group comprised mostly white British people and more females; the analysis possibly underestimated clonal diversity. Baseline seropositivity characterized only six AZD1222 recipients.

Using immunoSEQ multiplex PCR, the repertoire was profiled, and TCRdb retains in-frame clones only, with some absent. The data contain some 150,000 clones, 80% to 95% of them singletons. The sample was peripheral blood, taken on day 0 of MenACWY control vaccination. The chain carries TRBV7-9 and TRBJ1-2; 11 bases map to TRBD1. The TCR sequence derives from an adult in good health. CDR3 protein: CASSARTGGHYGYTF. The CDR3 DNA reads as TGTGCCAGCAGCGCACGGACAGGGGGCCACTATGGCTACACCTTC.